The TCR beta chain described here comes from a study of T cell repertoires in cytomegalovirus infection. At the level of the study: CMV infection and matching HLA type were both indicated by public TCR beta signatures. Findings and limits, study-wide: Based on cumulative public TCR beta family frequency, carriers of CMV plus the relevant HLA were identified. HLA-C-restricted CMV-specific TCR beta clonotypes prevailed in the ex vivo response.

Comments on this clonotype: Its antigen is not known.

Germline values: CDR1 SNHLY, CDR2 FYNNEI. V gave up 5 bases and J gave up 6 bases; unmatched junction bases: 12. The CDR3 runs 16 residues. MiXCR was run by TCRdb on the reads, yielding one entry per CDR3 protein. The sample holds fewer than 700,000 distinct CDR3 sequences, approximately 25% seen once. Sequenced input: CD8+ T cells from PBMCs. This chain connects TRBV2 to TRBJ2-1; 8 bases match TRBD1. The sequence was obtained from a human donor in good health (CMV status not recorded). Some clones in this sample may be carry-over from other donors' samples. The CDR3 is CASSSNDRGSSNEQFF. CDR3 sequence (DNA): TGTGCCAGCAGTTCCAACGACAGGGGATCTAGCAATGAGCAGTTCTTC.